These 31 T cell receptor beta chains share one sample of origin, sequenced in a study of breast tumors, draining lymph nodes, adjacent tissues. Samples came from axillary lymph nodes draining the breast cancer. TCRdb reprocessed the multiplex PCR reads via MiXCR and lists one record per CDR3 protein. Of approximately 230,000 distinct CDR3 sequences in the sample, less than 35% were seen once. The source material was axillary lymph node tissue. These receptor sequences come from a female donor with breast cancer. Some clones in this sample may be carry-over from other donors' samples.

This clonotype showed up just a few times. The chain uses TRBV5-1 and TRBJ2-3, with TRBD1 matching 7 bases. Germline CDR1 is SGHRS and CDR2 is YFSETQ. The CDR3 runs to 16 residues. Unmatched junction bases numbered 14, after V lost 5 bases and J lost 5 bases. CDR3 in DNA: TGCGCCAGCAGGTTAGTCGGGACAGCCCCTGGAGATACGCAGTATTTT. Translation: CASRLVGTAPGDTQYF.

The chain couples TRBV7-3 to TRBJ1-5; D gene ambiguous. The CDR3 extends over 17 amino acids. Per germline, CDR1 SGHTA and CDR2 FQGTGA. The ends were cut back, 4 bases at V and 7 bases at J, with 23 bases in the middle. CDR3 bases: TGTGCCAGCAGCTCCGGTGGGTCGGGCGACAATGAGCAGCCCCAGCATTTT. This codes for CASSSGGSGDNEQPQHF.

At least ten counts were recorded for this clonotype. The chain is built from TRBV5-1 and TRBJ2-1, with 8 bases lining up with TRBD2. Germline V gene data show CDR1 as SGHRS and CDR2 as YFSETQ. This CDR3 region has 15 residues. V was pared by 0 bases and J by 3 bases, with 2 bases of the junction left unmatched. CDR3 amino acids: CASSLELADYNEQFF. The CDR3 bases are TGCGCCAGCAGCTTGGAACTAGCGGACTACAATGAGCAGTTCTTC.

A word on this clonotype: No DNA is shown, since the ends of the CDR3 on it are uncertain; the CDR3 is the one TCRdb lists. V usage is TRBV7-3 and J usage is TRBJ2-7; the D call TRBD1 from the table was never checked on the DNA. With termini counted, the CDR3 has 19 amino acids. From germline, CDR1 is SGHTA and CDR2 FQGTGA. The CDR3 loop reads CASSIYLCSVVTGGHEQYF.

This clonotype was recorded many times. The CDR3 spells CASSLVMDPGDGYTF. In DNA form, the CDR3 reads TGTGCCAGCAGCTTAGTTATGGACCCCGGGGATGGCTACACCTTC. V and J are TRBV11-2 and TRBJ1-2, with unresolved D. Trimming stripped 1 base from V and 6 bases from J, with 15 bases between. Germline lookup yields CDR1 SGHAT and CDR2 FQNNGV. The CDR3 runs to 15 residues.

The gene calls are TRBV29-1 and TRBJ1-2; 7 bases fit TRBD1. Germline V lookup: CDR1 SQVTM, CDR2 ANQGSEA. Germline trimming cut 8 bases from V and 5 bases from J; bases unmatched to any gene: 11. CDR3 length equals 13 residues. In nucleotides, the CDR3 is TGCAGCAGTCTAAGACAGGGCCAATATGGCTACACCTTC. This translates into CSSLRQGQYGYTF.

Points on this clonotype: Germline is not matched at one junction end, which may reflect a read error. This sequence joins TRBV29-1 and TRBJ2-6, with D perhaps matching TRBD1 (5 bases). CDR3 size: 14 residues. CDR1 is SQVTM, CDR2 ANQGSEA, per germline. For the CDR3, the DNA is TGCAGCGTGTTCCCTGGGTCTGGGGCCAACGGCCTGACTTTC. Protein: CSVFPGSGANGLTF.

V gene TRBV28 combines with J gene TRBJ2-7; D might be TRBD2 (6 bases). Trimming cost V 2 bases and J 6 bases, with 35 bases left between them. Germline lookup yields CDR1 MDHEN and CDR2 SYDVKM. The CDR3 consists of 21 residues. CDR3 nucleotide sequence: TGTGCCAGCAGTTTAAGGTTCGGGGAGCTAGCGCTTAGCTTCTCTGTTTGCGAGCAGTACTTC. Encoded protein: CASSLRFGELALSFSVCEQYF.

The sample holds many counts of this clonotype. The chain links TRBV20-1 to TRBJ1-5, with 7 bases aligning to TRBD1. CDR3 length: 13 amino acids. Germline V lookup: CDR1 DFQATT, CDR2 SNEGSKA (reference sequence). Trimming cost V 6 bases and J 4 bases; bases outside gene matches: 6. This CDR3 is CSARDSLNQPQHF. CDR3 DNA: TGCAGTGCCCGGGACAGCCTTAATCAGCCCCAGCATTTT.

This sequence joins TRBV7-9 and TRBJ2-5; D might be TRBD1 or TRBD2, each matching 6 bases. The germline V gene has CDR1 SEHNR and CDR2 FQNEAQ (reference sequence). Between the trimmed V and J ends, which lost 11 bases and 1 base, there was a span of 17 bases. This CDR3 region has 14 residues. The CDR3 reads CAASGAEGQETQYF. CDR3 DNA sequence: TGTGCCGCCTCGGGGGCGGAGGGCCAAGAGACCCAGTACTTC.

This chain connects TRBV30 to TRBJ1-2, with D possibly TRBD1 on 5 matching bases. The germline gives CDR1 GTSNPN, CDR2 SVGIG (reference sequence). V lost 3 bases, J lost 9 bases, and 17 bases lay in between. The CDR3 has 13 residues. This chain's CDR3 is CAWRSGTGFSYTF. The CDR3, as DNA: TGTGCCTGGAGATCCGGGACGGGGTTTAGCTACACCTTC. The full variable domain, completed using reference TRBV30 and TRBJ1-2, is SQTIHQWPATLVQPVGSPLSLECTVEGTSNPNLYWYRQAAGRGLQLLFYSVGIGQISSEVPQNLSASRPQDRQFILSSKKLLLSDSGFYLCAWRSGTGFSYTFGSGTRLTVV.

This clonotype showed up many times. The gene calls are TRBV4-2 and TRBJ2-7; 8 positions agree with TRBD1. The germline gives CDR1 LGHNA, CDR2 YNFKEQ. Trimming removed 4 bases from V and 2 bases from J; junction bases left unmatched: 7. The length of the CDR3 is 15 residues. CDR3 region: CASSPRTGSPYEQYF. The DNA for the CDR3 is TGTGCCAGCAGCCCCCGGACAGGGTCCCCCTACGAGCAGTACTTC.

In the case of this clonotype: The final CDR3 position lacks the conserved phenylalanine or tryptophan, pointing to a likely read error. The DNA is left out, because the CDR3 cannot be placed on it with certainty; the CDR3 is given as TCRdb lists it. The rearrangement uses TRBV7-6 and TRBJ2-5; the D call TRBD2 from the table was never checked on the DNA. Germline CDR1 reads SGHVS; CDR2 reads FNYEAQ. The CDR3 is made up of 16 amino acids, end residues included. CDR3 sequence reads: CASSLDWAGGPERPST.

This clonotype was seen repeatedly, ten times or more. J is TRBJ2-7 and V is TRBV6-1; 7 bases match TRBD2. Germline CDR1 is MNHNS and CDR2 is SASEGT. Losses at the gene ends were 3 bases for V and 7 bases for J; bases not matched to a gene: 3. CDR3 size: 12 residues. CDR3 amino acids: CASSEAGGEQYF. CDR3 bases: TGTGCCAGCAGTGAGGCCGGGGGGGAGCAGTACTTC.

This clonotype was observed a few times. The chain combines TRBV5-4 with TRBJ2-3; D might be TRBD1 (6 bases). V was pared by 4 bases and J by 4 bases, with 10 bases between. The germline gives CDR1 SGHNT, CDR2 YYREEE (reference sequence). CDR3 length: 13 amino acids. The CDR3 here is CASSRRQADTQYF. The CDR3 DNA follows: TGTGCCAGCAGCAGGCGACAGGCAGATACGCAGTATTTT.

This chain connects TRBV5-1 to TRBJ2-7; 14 bases fit TRBD2. CDR1 and CDR2 from the germline V gene are SGHRS and YFSETQ. The trim removed 3 bases at V and 6 bases at J, leaving 5 bases unmatched. CDR3 length: 15 residues. CDR3 sequence: CASSSGLAGVREQYF. The CDR3 DNA sequence: TGCGCCAGCAGCTCGGGACTAGCGGGAGTCCGCGAGCAGTACTTC.

This clonotype has a count of ten or more. V usage is TRBV14 and J usage is TRBJ1-5; no definite D call. The V gene's germline CDR1 is SGHDN and CDR2 FVKESK. The length of the CDR3 is 15 residues. V was pared by 2 bases and J by 3 bases, with 11 bases between. CDR3 sequence reads: CASSQSFTDNQPQHF. In DNA, the CDR3 is TGTGCCAGCAGCCAATCCTTTACGGACAATCAGCCCCAGCATTTT.

This clonotype was seen many times. The chain couples TRBV12-3 or TRBV12-4 to TRBJ2-1; the D is unclear. The CDR3 runs to 14 residues. V gave up 1 base and J gave up 6 bases, with 10 bases separating them. CDR3 in amino acids: CASSLGLQVNEQFF. CDR3 nucleotides: TGTGCCAGCAGTTTAGGTCTCCAGGTCAATGAGCAGTTCTTC.

Ten or more counts support this clonotype. The V and J genes are TRBV5-1 and TRBJ1-2, with D tentatively TRBD1 (5 bases). The germline V gene encodes CDR1 SGHRS and CDR2 YFSETQ. V was pared by 0 bases and J by 7 bases, with 13 bases between. The CDR3 totals 14 residues. The CDR3 protein is CASSLAESRGGYTF. Here the CDR3 DNA reads TGCGCCAGCAGCTTGGCCGAGTCGAGGGGTGGCTACACCTTC.

In its sample, this clonotype was seen a few times. The CDR3 DNA is TGTGCTAGTGGTTTCGTAAGGAGCGGGGGCCTCGACAATGAGCAGTTCTTC. It is translated as CASGFVRSGGLDNEQFF. This chain joins TRBV12-5 and TRBJ2-1; the match to TRBD2 covers 8 bases. V shed 3 bases and J 5 bases; nucleotides not matched to a gene: 12. CDR3 length: 17 amino acids. Germline CDR1 is LGHNT and CDR2 is FRNRAP.

The sample holds a few counts of this clonotype. Just one base apart from a much larger clone, this may be a read error. The chain uses TRBV12-3 or TRBV12-4 and TRBJ2-6, with D perhaps given as TRBD1 or TRBD2 (5 bases each). V dropped 8 bases and J dropped 4 bases, with 15 bases sitting between them. CDR3 length: 15 residues. The CDR3 region is CASVHGASGANVLTF. The CDR3 nucleotides read TGTGCCAGCGTACACGGGGCGTCCGGGGCCAACGTCCTGACTTTC.

This clonotype was observed many times. V gene TRBV11-2 combines with J gene TRBJ2-2; TRBD2 matches 12 bases. V lost 5 bases and J lost 7; bases outside the gene matches: 8. The germline CDR1 and CDR2 sequences are SGHAT and FQNNGV. This CDR3 is built from 16 residues. The CDR3 region has the DNA TGTGCCAGCAGCACGAGACTAGCGGGAGCCGGCGGGGAGCTGTTTTTT. Translating gives CASSTRLAGAGGELFF. Complete variable domain (other parts from reference TRBV11-2 and TRBJ2-2): EAGVAQSPRYKIIEKRQSVAFWCNPISGHATLYWYQQILGQGPKLLIQFQNNGVVDDSQLPKDRFSAERLKGVDSTLKIQPAKLEDSAVYLCASSTRLAGAGGELFFGEGSRLTVL.

This clonotype was detected many times. V and J are TRBV7-6 and TRBJ2-5, with 8 bases lining up with TRBD2. Germline loops: CDR1 SGHVS, CDR2 FNYEAQ. Losses at the gene ends were 4 bases for V and 4 bases for J; bases not matched to a gene: 8. The CDR3 is made up of 15 amino acids. CDR3 in DNA: TGTGCCAGCAGCTCCGGGACTAGTCCCCGAGAGACCCAGTACTTC. Residues: CASSSGTSPRETQYF.

This clonotype is judged medium-sized. The chain uses TRBV18 and TRBJ1-4; the match to TRBD1 covers 7 bases. Germline assignment: CDR1 KGHSH and CDR2 LQKENI. This CDR3 comprises 14 residues. V was pared by 2 bases and J by 8 bases, with 5 bases of the junction left unmatched. The CDR3 protein is CASSPDRAREKLFF. DNA of the CDR3: TGTGCCAGCTCACCAGACAGGGCCAGGGAAAAACTGTTTTTT.

The sample holds many counts of this clonotype. The genes are TRBV29-1 and TRBJ2-1, with D unresolved. V gave up 4 bases and J gave up 0 bases, with 4 bases separating them. The CDR3 spans 12 residues. Germline lookup yields CDR1 SQVTM and CDR2 ANQGSEA. CDR3 protein: CSVVPSYNEQFF. As DNA, the CDR3 is TGCAGCGTTGTCCCCTCCTACAATGAGCAGTTCTTC.

In regard to this clonotype: A much more abundant neighbour one base away suggests this may be a read error. The V and J genes are TRBV11-1 and TRBJ2-5, with 8 bases matching TRBD1. This CDR3 spans 15 amino acids. In germline, CDR1 is SGHAT, CDR2 FQDESV (reference sequence). The ends lost 5 bases at V and 4 bases at J; junction bases unmatched: 9. The CDR3: CASSAPGQARETQYF. DNA of the CDR3: TGTGCCAGCAGCGCTCCGGGACAGGCACGAGAGACCCAGTACTTC.

V usage is TRBV10-2 and J usage is TRBJ2-7, with D perhaps matching TRBD1 (6 bases). The CDR3 is made up of 12 amino acids. The V gene lost 4 bases and the J gene lost 3 bases, with 7 bases spanning the gap. Germline CDR1 is WSHSY and CDR2 is SAAADI. The CDR3 sequence: CASSGDNYEQYF. DNA of the CDR3: TGCGCCAGCAGTGGGGACAACTACGAGCAGTACTTC.

Regarding this clonotype: This sequence may be a read error, since a much larger clone differs from it by one base. The rearrangement links TRBV7-6 to TRBJ2-7; the D gene is possibly TRBD2 (5 bases). Trimming shortened V by 1 base and J by 8 bases, and 24 bases separated the two germline ends. This CDR3 region has 17 residues. Germline assignment: CDR1 SGHVS and CDR2 FNYEAQ. DNA for the CDR3: TGTGCCAGCAGCTTAGGGCCCGAAGGGAAGAGGGTGTACCAGCAGTACTTC. It is translated as CASSLGPEGKRVYQQYF. Drawing the rest from reference TRBV7-6 and TRBJ2-7, the complete variable domain is GAGVSQSPRYKVTKRGQDVALRCDPISGHVSLYWYRQALGQGPEFLTYFNYEAQQDKSGLPNDRFSAERPEGSISTLTIQRTEQRDSAMYRCASSLGPEGKRVYQQYFGPGTRLTVT.

This clonotype was counted ten times or more. This chain uses TRBV7-6 with TRBJ2-3, with 7 bases matching TRBD2. CDR3 length equals 13 residues. V shed 4 bases, J shed 5 bases, and the junction held 3 bases outside the gene matches. Germline values: CDR1 SGHVS, CDR2 FNYEAQ. Here the CDR3 reads CASSWASGDTQYF. The CDR3 DNA sequence: TGTGCCAGCAGCTGGGCTAGCGGAGATACGCAGTATTTT.

This clonotype was counted at least ten times. V is TRBV7-9 and J is TRBJ2-1, with 14 bases lining up with TRBD2. The CDR3 spans 16 residues. Germline assignment: CDR1 SEHNR and CDR2 FQNEAQ (reference sequence). The V segment lost 5 bases and the J segment 5 bases; nucleotides outside the gene matches: 5. CDR3 sequence reads: CASSQGLAGVNNEQFF. Written as DNA, the CDR3 is TGTGCCAGCAGCCAGGGACTAGCGGGAGTAAACAATGAGCAGTTCTTC.

This clonotype was seen repeatedly, ten times or more. The V call is TRBV24-1, the J call TRBJ2-7; D possibly corresponds to TRBD1 (6 bases). The length of the CDR3 is 14 residues. Looked up from germline, CDR1 is KGHDR and CDR2 is SFDVKD. V was shortened by 7 bases and J by 0 bases, with 12 bases between the two germline ends. The CDR3 nucleotides are TGTGCCACCAGACCGACAGGCCCCTCCTACGAGCAGTACTTC. Its protein is CATRPTGPSYEQYF.